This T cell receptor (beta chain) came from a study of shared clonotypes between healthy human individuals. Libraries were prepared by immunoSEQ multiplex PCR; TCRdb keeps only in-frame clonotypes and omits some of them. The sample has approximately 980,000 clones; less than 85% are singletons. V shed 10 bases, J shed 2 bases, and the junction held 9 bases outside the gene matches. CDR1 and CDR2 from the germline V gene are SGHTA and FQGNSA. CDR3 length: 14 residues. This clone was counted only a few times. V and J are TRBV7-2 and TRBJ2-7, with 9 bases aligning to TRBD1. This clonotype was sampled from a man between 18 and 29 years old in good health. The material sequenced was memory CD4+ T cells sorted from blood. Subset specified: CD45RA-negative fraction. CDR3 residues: CATRPGQGTYEQYF. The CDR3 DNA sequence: TGTGCCACCCGTCCGGGACAGGGAACCTACGAGCAGTACTTC.